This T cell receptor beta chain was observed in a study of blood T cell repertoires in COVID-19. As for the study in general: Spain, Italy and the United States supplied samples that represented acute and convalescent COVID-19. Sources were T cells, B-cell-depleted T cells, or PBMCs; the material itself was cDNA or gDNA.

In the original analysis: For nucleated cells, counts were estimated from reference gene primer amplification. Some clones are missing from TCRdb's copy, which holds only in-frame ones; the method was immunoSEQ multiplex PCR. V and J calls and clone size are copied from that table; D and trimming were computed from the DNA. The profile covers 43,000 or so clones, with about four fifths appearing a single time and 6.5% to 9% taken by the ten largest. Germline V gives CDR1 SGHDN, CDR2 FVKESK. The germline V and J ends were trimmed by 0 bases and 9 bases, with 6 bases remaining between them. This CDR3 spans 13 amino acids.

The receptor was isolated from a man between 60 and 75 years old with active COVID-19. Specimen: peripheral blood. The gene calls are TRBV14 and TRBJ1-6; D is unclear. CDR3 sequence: CASSQESLSPLHF. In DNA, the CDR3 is TGTGCCAGCAGCCAAGAATCCCTTTCACCCCTCCACTTT.